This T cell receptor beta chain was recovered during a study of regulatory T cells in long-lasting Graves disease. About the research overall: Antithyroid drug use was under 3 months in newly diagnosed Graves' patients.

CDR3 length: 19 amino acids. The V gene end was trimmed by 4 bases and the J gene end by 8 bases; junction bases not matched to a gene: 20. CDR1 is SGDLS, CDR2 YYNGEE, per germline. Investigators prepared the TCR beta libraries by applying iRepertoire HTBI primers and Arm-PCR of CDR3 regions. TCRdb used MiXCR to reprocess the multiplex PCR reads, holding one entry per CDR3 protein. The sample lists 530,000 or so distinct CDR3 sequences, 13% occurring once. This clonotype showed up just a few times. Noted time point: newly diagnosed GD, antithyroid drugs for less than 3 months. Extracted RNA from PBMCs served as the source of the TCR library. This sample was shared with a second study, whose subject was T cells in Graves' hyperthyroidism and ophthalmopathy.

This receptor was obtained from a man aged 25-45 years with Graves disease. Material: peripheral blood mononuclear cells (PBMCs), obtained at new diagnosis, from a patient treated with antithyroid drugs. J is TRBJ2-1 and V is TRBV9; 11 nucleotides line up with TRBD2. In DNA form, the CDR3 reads TGTGCCAGCAGCCCCCGACTAGCGGGAAGGAACGCGCGGGGCCATGAGCAGTTCTTC. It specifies CASSPRLAGRNARGHEQFF.